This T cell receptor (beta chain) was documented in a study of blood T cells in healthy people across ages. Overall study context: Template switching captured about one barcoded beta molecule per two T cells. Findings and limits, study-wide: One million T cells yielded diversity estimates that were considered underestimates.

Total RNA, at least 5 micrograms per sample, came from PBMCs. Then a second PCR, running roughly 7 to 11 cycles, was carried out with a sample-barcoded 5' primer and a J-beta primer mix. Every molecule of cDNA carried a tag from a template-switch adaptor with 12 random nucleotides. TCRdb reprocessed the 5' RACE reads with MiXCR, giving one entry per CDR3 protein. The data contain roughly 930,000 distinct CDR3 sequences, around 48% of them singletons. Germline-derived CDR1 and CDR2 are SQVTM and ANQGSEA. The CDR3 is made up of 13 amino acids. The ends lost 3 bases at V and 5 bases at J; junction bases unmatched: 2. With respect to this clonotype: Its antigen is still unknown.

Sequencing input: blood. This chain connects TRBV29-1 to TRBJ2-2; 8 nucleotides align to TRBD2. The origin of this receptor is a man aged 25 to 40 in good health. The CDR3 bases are TGCAGCGTTGATGCTAGCGGGACCGGGGAGCTGTTTTTT. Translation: CSVDASGTGELFF.